This T cell receptor beta chain came from a study of T cell responses to AZD1222 COVID-19 vaccine (dated by TCRdb to 2020 to 2022). Concerning the study at large: TCR sequencing covered 230 to 250 trial participants: 207 given two doses of AZD1222 and 26 given two doses of MenACWY control vaccine. Enrollment into the trials was organized by age into subgroups of 18-55, 56-69 and 70-plus years, and those subgroups contained roughly 160, 29 and 62 TCR-sequenced participants, respectively.

Broader findings and caveats from the paper: After two AZD1222 doses, spike-specific TCR breadth and depth were significantly higher than at day 0 and than in MenACWY recipients. The vaccine-associated CD4 TCRs covered the entire spike protein, and the dominant responses fell in regions 160-218 and 743-854. Because no samples from the day 14 peak response were available, repertoires could be characterized only after the peak T cell response. In the small 56-69-year group, the increase in depth fell short of significance, most likely because of low power. Participants were mostly white British, with more females than males. The authors suggested clonal diversity may have been underestimated. Conclusions about previously exposed vaccinees are limited because only six or seven AZD1222 recipients were SARS-CoV-2 seropositive at baseline. Nearly half of unique spike-specific TCRs reportedly recognized epitopes outside regions mutated in the B.1.351 and B.1.1.7 variants.

The label giving this sample's time point can be read as: about 28 days (+/-7) after the second vaccine dose. Because spike-specific TCR depth and breadth did not differ between the two schedules, AZD1222 recipients who got a second dose at roughly 4 weeks were pooled with those who got a second dose at roughly 12 weeks. Vaccinee samples were obtained from the UK trials COV001 and COV002, which included a single-blind randomized controlled phase 2/3 trial of AZD1222 (ChAdOx1 nCoV-19) in healthy adults. For TCRbeta chain sequencing, PBMC samples were collected from trial participants at day 0 and at day 28 after the second dose. In regard to this clone: Its target antigen remains unknown. No base quality information exists; no much larger clone differs at one position.

The CDR3 regions of human TCRbeta chains were analyzed by immunosequencing. The study's own analysis went as follows. Repertoire TCRs were matched against a reference library of SARS-CoV-2-specific TCRs generated with the MIRA antigen-specificity platform. Breadth meant the fraction of unique TCRs that were SARS-CoV-2-associated, whereas depth meant the fraction of total T cells that were SARS-CoV-2-associated. Using the MIRA data, each spike-specific TCR was assigned both to the spike region to which the TCR was reactive and to a CD4 or CD8 class. Log10-transformed breadth and depth values were compared by one-way ANOVA with Sidak's multiple comparisons tests. Imported from immuneACCESS, the table was reduced by TCRdb to in-frame sequences with V and J called. These copies leave out some clones; in studies compared against another copy, an unresolved V gene accounts for under half, and the cause of the remainder is not known. From that table come the V and J calls and clone size; the DNA was used to work out D and trimming. This sample has 120,000 or so clones in its table, and more than 70% of those were observed once. The ten largest clones add up to roughly a sixth of the sample.

The clonotype originates from an adult who received the AZD1222 COVID-19 vaccine. Sequencing was performed on peripheral blood, taken 28 days after the second AZD1222 dose.

The sequence in DNA is TGTGCCAGCAGTGAAGCCCCGGCAGGGGGCTGGGAGACCCAGTACTTC. Its protein is CASSEAPAGGWETQYF. This sequence uses TRBV2 and TRBJ2-5, with 8 central nucleotides matching TRBD1. The CDR3 has 16 amino acids, counting the end cysteine and phenylalanine. Only the CDR3 DNA stays, 48 bases, in frame from base 1. Germline trimming amounts to 0 bases on V and 5 bases on J, with 8 as the count of junction bases outside the gene matches. The germline V gene sets CDR1 to SNHLY and CDR2 to FYNNEI.